The clone carrying this T cell receptor beta chain is a singleton in its sample. This sample was taken from a study of technical replicates of blood from a handful of donors. Repertoires were generated with immunoSEQ multiplex PCR, while TCRdb's copy carries only in-frame clones and drops some. The table shows tens of thousands of clones, with about 96% occurring only once. The sequence derives from a human donor in good health. The sample consisted of T cells isolated from PBMCs.

CDR3 in amino acids: CASSLVRDLAGGSEAFF. CDR3 in DNA: TGTGCCAGCAGCTTAGTTAGAGATTTGGCAGGGGGTTCTGAAGCTTTCTTT. The chain combines TRBV7-9 with TRBJ1-1, with 7 bases that match TRBD1. The trim removed 1 base at V and 6 bases at J, leaving 14 bases unmatched. Germline CDR1 is SEHNR and CDR2 is FQNEAQ (reference sequence). CDR3 size: 17 residues.